The entry that follows covers one TCR beta chain sequence. Its matching antigen is unknown. The record originates from a study of T cell responses to AZD1222 COVID-19 vaccine. General study results and limits: Along spike, vaccine-associated CD4 TCRs were found throughout, with dominance at 160-218 and 743-854.

Profiled with immunoSEQ multiplex PCR; TCRdb holds only in-frame clones, not every one. The sample has about 100,000 clones; around nine tenths are singletons. The source was peripheral blood, collected on day 0 of AZD1222 vaccination. The sequence derives from an adult in good health.

The CDR3 region is CASSDLTGGPEAFF. CDR3 nucleotides: TGTGCCAGCAGTGACTTGACAGGGGGACCTGAAGCTTTCTTT. This chain uses TRBV6-6 with TRBJ1-1; the match to TRBD1 covers 9 bases. V was clipped by 5 bases and J by 6 bases; unmatched bases: 7. Germline assignment: CDR1 MNHNY and CDR2 SVGAGI (reference sequence). The CDR3 consists of 14 residues.